This T cell receptor (beta chain) comes out of a study of cytomegalovirus exposure and HLA in healthy donors. The PCR had 60 Vbeta and 13 Jbeta primers. Clones were read by immunoSEQ multiplex PCR, and TCRdb kept only the in-frame ones, dropping some. The table records some 150,000 clones, approximately 80% of them present only once. With regard to this clone: The target antigen is unknown.

Notes on the study in general: In a later analysis, HLA-C alleles had the fewest associated TCRs, DRB1 alleles the most.

This receptor was identified in a woman under 40 in good health and CMV-seropositive. Material: PBMCs.

This chain's CDR3 is CASSLTGGEETQYF. The CDR3, as DNA: TGTGCCAGCAGCTTGACAGGGGGCGAAGAGACCCAGTACTTC. This sequence joins TRBV7-9 and TRBJ2-5, with 10 bases that match TRBD1. This CDR3 region has 14 residues. The ends lost 3 bases at V and 3 bases at J; junction bases unmatched: 1. Germline V lookup: CDR1 SEHNR, CDR2 FQNEAQ (reference sequence).